A selection of T cell receptor beta chains follows, all from one sample in a study of CXCR3-negative and CXCR3-positive naive CD8 T cells. TCRdb re-called the 5' RACE reads and catalogs CDR3 proteins one per entry, DNA excluded. This repertoire includes about 4,800 distinct CDR3 sequences. The sequencing input was naive CXCR3- CD8+ T cells from blood. The source is a human donor in good health. Some clones in this sample may be carry-over from other donors' samples. The CDR3 runs from the conserved cysteine through the conserved F or W. The size entry is marked missing in some rows and otherwise reads once, few, many or a size class.

J,size,V,CDR3
TRBJ2-7,.,TRBV29-1,CSVPVLGDGYEQYF
TRBJ2-7,medium-sized,TRBV29-1,CSVMTGLSYEQYF
TRBJ2-4,.,TRBV7-9,CASSPRTSGTLAKNIQYF
TRBJ2-7,medium-sized,TRBV28,CASRDTDTYEQYF
TRBJ2-7,medium-sized,TRBV12-3/TRBV12-4,CASSLVPYEQYF
TRBJ2-7,.,TRBV29-1,CSGRDRAYEQYF
TRBJ2-1,.,TRBV20-1,CSASQPTENEQFF
TRBJ2-7,medium-sized,TRBV6-6,CASSYSEGVRNEQYF
TRBJ2-1,.,TRBV9,CASSARGQTYNEQFF
TRBJ2-1,.,TRBV5-1,CASSLGDSLNEQFF
TRBJ2-7,.,TRBV5-1,CASSSNYEQYF
TRBJ2-1,.,TRBV7-3,CASSATGLGGYNEQFF
TRBJ2-5,medium-sized,TRBV29-1,CSADRGETQYF
TRBJ2-1,.,TRBV20-1,CSARDLAGASYNEQFF
TRBJ1-1,medium-sized,TRBV25-1,CASSQTGGTEAFF
TRBJ2-7,.,TRBV29-1,CSARGGFAYEQYF
TRBJ2-1,.,TRBV18,CASSPELRERGNEQFF
TRBJ2-1,.,TRBV29-1,CSIEAKGALSSPYNEQFF
TRBJ2-5,.,TRBV9,CASSAGGPFQETQYF
TRBJ1-1,.,TRBV20-1,CSSARGGNTEAFF
TRBJ2-1,.,TRBV10-3,CATRRGTSGSSSYNEQFF
TRBJ2-5,.,TRBV21-1,CASSKKDGPAETQYF
TRBJ1-2,.,TRBV7-2,CASSSSRDGFYGYTF
TRBJ1-6,medium-sized,TRBV6-2/TRBV6-3,CASSFDRSSYNSPLHF
TRBJ2-5,.,TRBV28,CASSGDRETQETQYF
TRBJ2-1,medium-sized,TRBV18,CASSPGHVMGYNEQFF
TRBJ2-3,.,TRBV2,CASYPFAGGSADTQYF
TRBJ2-3,.,TRBV7-2,CASSLLAGELTDTQYF
TRBJ1-5,medium-sized,TRBV12-3/TRBV12-4,CASSPRTGGNQPQHF
TRBJ2-7,.,TRBV20-1,CSAIRSLGLTSGRSYEQYF
TRBJ1-3,.,TRBV29-1,CSVVDYGNTIYF
TRBJ2-1,.,TRBV6-4,CASSVSGSDNNEQFF
TRBJ1-6,medium-sized,TRBV11-2,CASSSYPPQGTYNSPLHF
TRBJ2-1,.,TRBV3-1,CASSHQGFSSYNEQFF
TRBJ1-1,.,TRBV9,CASSPGGQGPMNTEAFF
TRBJ2-7,.,TRBV20-1,CSARPLAGVSYEQYF
TRBJ2-1,.,TRBV3-1,CASSQRTGGRNEQFF
TRBJ2-3,.,TRBV7-2,CASSNHGQRDTQYF
TRBJ1-2,.,TRBV7-2,CASRIQGNYGYTF
TRBJ2-5,medium-sized,TRBV6-6,CASEGQGKQETQYF
TRBJ2-3,.,TRBV15,CATSLGQGGTTDTQYF
TRBJ2-7,.,TRBV2,CASSDRLAGGPHEQYF
TRBJ2-1,.,TRBV20-1,CSAGLAGSFEQFF
TRBJ2-1,.,TRBV27,CASSLFVGAGLLDEQFF
TRBJ2-7,.,TRBV4-2,CASSQERDWANYEQYF
TRBJ2-1,medium-sized,TRBV29-1,CSALRSNEQFF
TRBJ2-1,.,TRBV20-1,CSARDLHSGRGEQFF
TRBJ2-5,.,TRBV5-1,CASSLVSAGLQETQYF
TRBJ2-7,medium-sized,TRBV15,CATSKGGSYEQYF
TRBJ2-7,.,TRBV6-5,CASSYSTGQAAYEQYF